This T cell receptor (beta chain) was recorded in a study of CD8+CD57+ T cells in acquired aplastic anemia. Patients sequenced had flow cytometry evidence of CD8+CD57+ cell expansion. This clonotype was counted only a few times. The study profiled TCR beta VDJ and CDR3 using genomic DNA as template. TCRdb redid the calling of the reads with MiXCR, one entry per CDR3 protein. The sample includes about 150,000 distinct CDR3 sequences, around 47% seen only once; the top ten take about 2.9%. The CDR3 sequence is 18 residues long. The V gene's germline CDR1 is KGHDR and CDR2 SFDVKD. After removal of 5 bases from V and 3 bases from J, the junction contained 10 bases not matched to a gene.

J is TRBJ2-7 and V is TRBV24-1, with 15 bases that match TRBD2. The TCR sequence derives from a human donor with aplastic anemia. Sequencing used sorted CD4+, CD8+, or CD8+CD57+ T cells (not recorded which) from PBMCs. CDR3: CATSAGTSGRYWGYEQYV. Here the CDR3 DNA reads TGTGCCACCAGTGCCGGGACTAGCGGGAGGTATTGGGGCTACGAGCAGTACGTC.